A selection of T cell receptor beta chains follows, all from one sample in a study of T cells after somatic rescue of genetic block. TCRdb keeps only in-frame clones here, not all; method: immunoSEQ multiplex PCR. The top ten hold approximately 0.073% of the sample, which has roughly 51,000 clones, 96% seen once. Sequenced sample: peripheral blood mononuclear cells (PBMCs). The source of these receptors is a child under two years old. Both conserved end residues are part of each CDR3. The D gene is left open where the match is weak. Clone size is given for some rows only: seen once, a few or many times, or a class if the clone is expanded.

once	TRBD2	TRBV4-1	TRBJ2-1	TGCGCCAGCAGACTAGCGAGCTCCTACAATGAGCAGTTCTTC	CASRLASSYNEQFF
.	.	TRBV5-1	TRBJ2-1	TGCGCCAGCAGCTTCTCCCTAGTGCGGGACAATGAGCAGTTCTTC	CASSFSLVRDNEQFF
.	.	TRBV11-2	TRBJ2-5	TGTGCCAGCAGCTTAGCGGGAGAGACCCAGTACTTC	CASSLAGETQYF
.	TRBD1	TRBV25-1	TRBJ1-2	TGTGCCAGCAGGGGACAGGAGAACTATGGCTACACCTTC	CASRGQENYGYTF
.	TRBD2	TRBV10-3	TRBJ2-1	TGTGCCATCGGAGGTGCTAGCGGGCTGTGGAGGAATGAGCAGTTCTTC	CAIGGASGLWRNEQFF
.	TRBD1	TRBV6-1	TRBJ1-2	TGTGCCAGCAGCTTCGACAGGGGGAACTATGGCTACACCTTC	CASSFDRGNYGYTF
.	.	TRBV9	TRBJ1-2	TGTGCCAGCAGCGTAGCTACACAGAACTATGGCTACACCTTC	CASSVATQNYGYTF
.	.	TRBV23-1	TRBJ2-7	TGCGCCAGCAGTCAATCGGCCTGGAGGGGGCGTTACGAGCAGTACTTC	CASSQSAWRGRYEQYF
.	.	TRBV5-6	TRBJ1-1	TGTGCCAGCAGCTTTGGGACGGGGAACACTGAAGCTTTCTTT	CASSFGTGNTEAFF
once	.	TRBV16	TRBJ1-1	TGTGCCAGCCGGCGGGCGGGAAACACTGAAGCTTTCTTT	CASRRAGNTEAFF
.	TRBD1	TRBV2	TRBJ1-1	TGTGCCAGCAGCCTTAGGACAGGGGGGAACACTGAAGCTTTCTTT	CASSLRTGGNTEAFF
.	.	TRBV6-5	TRBJ2-7	TGTGCCAGCAGTTACTATTACGAGCAGTACTTC	CASSYYYEQYF
.	.	TRBV30	TRBJ1-4	TGTGCCTGGAGTTTCCGGGGGATTAATGAAAAACTGTTTTTT	CAWSFRGINEKLFF
.	.	TRBV6-1	TRBJ2-5	TGTGCCAGCAGTCGCCGGGGGTTCCAAGAGACCCAGTACTTC	CASSRRGFQETQYF
once	.	TRBV11-2	TRBJ1-6	TGTGCCAGCAGCTTAGGACCTTTACCCCTCCACTTT	CASSLGPLPLHF
.	.	TRBV25-1	TRBJ2-7	TGTGCCAGCAGTGAATGGGGGACAACCTACGAGCAGTACTTC	CASSEWGTTYEQYF
.	.	TRBV19	TRBJ1-5	TGTGCCAGTAGTCCCTATCGGGGCAATCAGCCCCAGCATTTT	CASSPYRGNQPQHF
.	.	TRBV4-3	TRBJ1-5	TGCGCCAGCAGCCCGAGCGGATATAGCAATCAGCCCCAGCATTTT	CASSPSGYSNQPQHF
.	.	TRBV5-6	TRBJ2-2	TGTGCCAGCAGCTTGATTGGGGAGCTGTTTTTT	CASSLIGELFF
.	TRBD2	TRBV28	TRBJ2-5	TGTGCCGCTAGCGGGACGGCGGCGGTAGAGACCCAGTACTTC	CAASGTAAVETQYF
.	.	TRBV20-1	TRBJ2-7	TGCAGTGCTAGCGGCTACGAGCAGTACTTC	CSASGYEQYF
.	.	TRBV30	TRBJ2-3	TGTGCCTGGAGACGGGGCACAGATACGCAGTATTTT	CAWRRGTDTQYF
.	.	TRBV7-9	TRBJ2-7	TGTGCCAGCAGCCCTGGTCTTAGCCGGGCCTCCTACGAGCAGTACTTC	CASSPGLSRASYEQYF
once	.	TRBV7-9	TRBJ1-5	TGTGCCAGCAGCTTGGGTTATAGCAATCAGCCCCAGCATTTT	CASSLGYSNQPQHF
.	.	TRBV19	TRBJ2-2	TGTGCCAGTAGTTTCCCCCTTACGGGAAACACCGGGGAGCTGTTTTTT	CASSFPLTGNTGELFF
.	TRBD2	TRBV5-3	TRBJ2-3	TGTGCCAGAAGCTTGGTCGGGACTAGCGGGAGGGGGGCAGATACGCAGTATTTT	CARSLVGTSGRGADTQYF
.	.	TRBV6-5	TRBJ1-2	TGTGCCAGCAGTTTTGGGGACATCTATGGCTACACCTTC	CASSFGDIYGYTF
.	TRBD1	TRBV28	TRBJ1-2	TGTGCCAGCAGTCCCGGACAGGGTGGGGGCTACACCTTC	CASSPGQGGGYTF
.	TRBD1	TRBV5-1	TRBJ1-1	TGCGCCAGCAGCTGGGATGGACAGGGGGTAACTGAAGCTTTCTTT	CASSWDGQGVTEAFF
.	.	TRBV19	TRBJ1-1	TGTGCCAGTAGTACAGGGGACACTGAAGCTTTCTTT	CASSTGDTEAFF
.	TRBD1	TRBV28	TRBJ1-6	TGTGCCAGCAGTAAGAGGGACAGAAAATATAATTCACCCCTCCACTTT	CASSKRDRKYNSPLHF
.	.	TRBV6-1	TRBJ2-1	TGTGCCAGCAGTGAATTGTATAGAAATGAGCAGTTCTTC	CASSELYRNEQFF
.	.	TRBV7-9	TRBJ1-4	TGTGCCAGCAGCTTAGGGGGGCAGCTCAATGAAAAACTGTTTTTT	CASSLGGQLNEKLFF
.	TRBD1	TRBV7-6	TRBJ1-5	TGTGCCAGCAGCTTAGGGACAGGGGGCAATCAGCCCCAGCATTTT	CASSLGTGGNQPQHF
.	.	TRBV4-3	TRBJ2-5	TGCGCCAGCAGCCAACAACAGATAGAGACCCAGTACTTC	CASSQQQIETQYF
.	.	TRBV15	TRBJ2-2	TGTGCCACCAGCAGAGATAGGGGGGCGAACACCGGGGAGCTGTTTTTT	CATSRDRGANTGELFF
.	.	TRBV12-1	TRBJ2-7	TGTGCCAGCAGCTCACCTACTCAGACTAGGTTTTCCTACGAGCAGTACTTC	CASSSPTQTRFSYEQYF